In this sample, the clone carrying this TCR beta chain turned up a few times. Its antigen is as yet unknown. This record comes from a study of CD8 T cells in ankylosing spondylitis. Whole-study results and caveats: Characteristic, it appeared, of ankylosing spondylitis blood was a TCR beta motif of about eight highly homologous variants. Disease-associated clones were reportedly significantly overrepresented in matched ankylosing spondylitis synovial fluid.

As the method for making TCR beta libraries, quantitative 5'-RACE with molecular barcodes was used. TCRdb analysed the 5' RACE reads with MiXCR anew, one entry per CDR3 protein. Altogether about 360,000 distinct CDR3 sequences are present, roughly 14% being singletons, with the ten largest covering about 1.1%. CDR3 length equals 18 residues. Germline V CDR1 and CDR2: SNHLY, FYNNEI. Trimming removed 4 bases from V and 7 bases from J; junction bases left unmatched: 17. The chain carries TRBV2 and TRBJ1-5, with TRBD1 matching over 9 bases. The sequenced material came from blood, either unsorted or a sorted T cell fraction (not recorded which). The TCR comes from a male donor with ankylosing spondylitis or in good health (not recorded which). The CDR3 region has the DNA TGTGCCAGCAGTGTCACCGGGACAGGGCCCTCGGGGACCCAGCCCCAGCATTTT. Translation gives CASSVTGTGPSGTQPQHF.